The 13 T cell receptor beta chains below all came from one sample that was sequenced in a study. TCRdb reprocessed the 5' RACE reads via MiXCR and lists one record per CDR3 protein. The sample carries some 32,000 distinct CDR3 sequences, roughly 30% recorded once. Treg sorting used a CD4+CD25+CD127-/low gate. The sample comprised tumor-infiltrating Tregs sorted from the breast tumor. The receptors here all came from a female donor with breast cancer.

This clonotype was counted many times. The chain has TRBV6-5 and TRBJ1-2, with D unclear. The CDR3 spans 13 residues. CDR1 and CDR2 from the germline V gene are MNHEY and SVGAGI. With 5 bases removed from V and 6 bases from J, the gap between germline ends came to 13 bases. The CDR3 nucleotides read TGTGCCAGCAGTGCACGGGCTGTCAATGGCTACACCTTC. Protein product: CASSARAVNGYTF.

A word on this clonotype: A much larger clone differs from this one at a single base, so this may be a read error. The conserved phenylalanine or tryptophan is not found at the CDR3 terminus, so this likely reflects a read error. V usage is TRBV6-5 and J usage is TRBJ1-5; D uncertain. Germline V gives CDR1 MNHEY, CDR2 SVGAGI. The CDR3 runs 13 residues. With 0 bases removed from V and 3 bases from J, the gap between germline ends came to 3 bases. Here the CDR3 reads CASSYSYNQPQHS. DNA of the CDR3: TGTGCCAGCAGTTACTCGTACAATCAGCCCCAGCATTCT.

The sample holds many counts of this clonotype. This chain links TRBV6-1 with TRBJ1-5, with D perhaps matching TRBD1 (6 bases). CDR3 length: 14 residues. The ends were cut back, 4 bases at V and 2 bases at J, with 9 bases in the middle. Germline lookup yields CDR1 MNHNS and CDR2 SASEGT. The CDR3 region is CASSGRQGNQPQHF. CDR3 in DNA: TGTGCCAGCAGTGGTAGACAGGGCAATCAGCCCCAGCATTTT.

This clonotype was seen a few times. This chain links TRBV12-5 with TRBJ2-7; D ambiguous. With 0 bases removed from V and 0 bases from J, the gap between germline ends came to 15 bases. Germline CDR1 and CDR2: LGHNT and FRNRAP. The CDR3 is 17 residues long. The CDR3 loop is CASGLVVPGVFSYEQYF. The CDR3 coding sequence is TGTGCTAGTGGTTTGGTAGTTCCCGGAGTGTTCTCCTACGAGCAGTACTTC.

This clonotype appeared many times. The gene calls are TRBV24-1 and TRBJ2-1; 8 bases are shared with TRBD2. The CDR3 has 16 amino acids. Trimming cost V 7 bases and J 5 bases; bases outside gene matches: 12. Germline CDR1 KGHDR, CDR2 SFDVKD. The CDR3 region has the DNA TGTGCCACCAGCAGTAGCGGGAAGGGCTCAAACAATGAGCAGTTCTTC. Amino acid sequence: CATSSSGKGSNNEQFF.

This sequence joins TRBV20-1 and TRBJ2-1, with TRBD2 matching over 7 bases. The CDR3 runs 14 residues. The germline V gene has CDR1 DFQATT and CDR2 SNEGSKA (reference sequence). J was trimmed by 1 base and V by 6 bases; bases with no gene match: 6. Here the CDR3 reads CSAAAGWSYNEQFF. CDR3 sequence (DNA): TGCAGTGCAGCAGCGGGGTGGTCCTACAATGAGCAGTTCTTC.

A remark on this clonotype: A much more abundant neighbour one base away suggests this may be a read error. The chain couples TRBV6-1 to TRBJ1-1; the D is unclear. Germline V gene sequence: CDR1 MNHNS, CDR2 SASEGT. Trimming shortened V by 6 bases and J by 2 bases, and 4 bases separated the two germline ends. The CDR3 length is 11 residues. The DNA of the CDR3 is TGTGCCAGCAGAGCAAACACTGAAGCTTTCTTT. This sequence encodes CASRANTEAFF.

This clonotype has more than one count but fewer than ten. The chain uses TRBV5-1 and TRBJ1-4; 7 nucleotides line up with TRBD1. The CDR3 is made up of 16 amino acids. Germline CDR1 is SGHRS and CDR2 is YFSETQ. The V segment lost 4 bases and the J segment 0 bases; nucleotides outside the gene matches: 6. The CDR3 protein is CASSPYTGATNEKLFF. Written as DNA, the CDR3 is TGCGCCAGCAGCCCCTATACAGGGGCAACTAATGAAAAACTGTTTTTT.

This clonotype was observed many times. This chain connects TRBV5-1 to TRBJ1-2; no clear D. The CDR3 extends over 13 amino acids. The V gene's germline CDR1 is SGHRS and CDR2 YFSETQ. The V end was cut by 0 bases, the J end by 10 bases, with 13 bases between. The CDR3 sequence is CASSLVGGTIYTF. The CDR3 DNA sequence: TGCGCCAGCAGCTTGGTAGGCGGCACTATCTACACCTTC.

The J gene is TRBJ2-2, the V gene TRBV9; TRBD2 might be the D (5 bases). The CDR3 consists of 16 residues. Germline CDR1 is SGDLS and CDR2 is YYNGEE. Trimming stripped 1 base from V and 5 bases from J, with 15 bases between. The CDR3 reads CASSVSSGTGTGELFF. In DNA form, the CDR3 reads TGTGCCAGCAGCGTAAGTTCCGGAACGGGGACCGGGGAGCTGTTTTTT.

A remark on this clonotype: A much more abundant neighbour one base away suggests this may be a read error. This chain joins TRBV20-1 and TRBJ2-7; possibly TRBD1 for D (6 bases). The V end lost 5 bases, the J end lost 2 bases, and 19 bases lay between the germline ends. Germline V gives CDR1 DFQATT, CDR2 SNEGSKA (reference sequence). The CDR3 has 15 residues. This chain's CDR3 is CSAQNRESAPYEQYF. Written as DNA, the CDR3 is TGCAGTGCTCAAAACAGGGAGAGCGCTCCCTACGAGCAGTACTTC.

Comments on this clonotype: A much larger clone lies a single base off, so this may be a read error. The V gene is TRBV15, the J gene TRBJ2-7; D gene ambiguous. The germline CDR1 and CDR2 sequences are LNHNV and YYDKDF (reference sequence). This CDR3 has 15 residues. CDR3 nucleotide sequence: TGTGTCACCAGCAGTGCGAGGTTCCCTTCCTACGAGCAGTACTTC. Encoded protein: CVTSSARFPSYEQYF.

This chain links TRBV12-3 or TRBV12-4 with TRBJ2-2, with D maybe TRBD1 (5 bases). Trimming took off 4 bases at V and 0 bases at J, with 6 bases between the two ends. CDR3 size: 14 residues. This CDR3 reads CASSYRSNTGELFF. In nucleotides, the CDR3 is TGTGCCAGCAGTTACAGGTCGAACACCGGGGAGCTGTTTTTT.